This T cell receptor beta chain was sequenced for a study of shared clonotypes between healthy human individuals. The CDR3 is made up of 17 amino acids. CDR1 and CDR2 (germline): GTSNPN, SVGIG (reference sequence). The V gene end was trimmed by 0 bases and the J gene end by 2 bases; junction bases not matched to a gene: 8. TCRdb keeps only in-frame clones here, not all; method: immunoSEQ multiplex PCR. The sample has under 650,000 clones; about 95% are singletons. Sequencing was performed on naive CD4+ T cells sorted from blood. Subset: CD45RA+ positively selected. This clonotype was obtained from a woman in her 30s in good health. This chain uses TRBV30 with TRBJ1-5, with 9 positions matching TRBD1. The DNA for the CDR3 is TGTGCCTGGAGTGTAGGGACAGGGTATTTGGGCAATCAGCCCCAGCATTTT. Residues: CAWSVGTGYLGNQPQHF.